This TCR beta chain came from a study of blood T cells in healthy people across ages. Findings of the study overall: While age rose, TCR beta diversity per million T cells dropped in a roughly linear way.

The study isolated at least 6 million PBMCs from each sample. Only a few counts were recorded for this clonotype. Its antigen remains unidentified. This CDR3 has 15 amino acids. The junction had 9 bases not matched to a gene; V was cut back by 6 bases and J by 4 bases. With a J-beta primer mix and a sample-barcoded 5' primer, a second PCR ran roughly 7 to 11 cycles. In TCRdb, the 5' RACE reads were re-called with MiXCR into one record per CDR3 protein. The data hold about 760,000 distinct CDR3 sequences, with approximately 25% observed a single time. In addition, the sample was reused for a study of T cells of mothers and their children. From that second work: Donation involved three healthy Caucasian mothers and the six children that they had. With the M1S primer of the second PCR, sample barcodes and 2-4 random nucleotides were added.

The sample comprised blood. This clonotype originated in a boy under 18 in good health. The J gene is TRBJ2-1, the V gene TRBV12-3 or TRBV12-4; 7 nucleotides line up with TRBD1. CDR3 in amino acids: CASSWTGTVYNEQFF. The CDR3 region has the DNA TGTGCCAGCAGCTGGACCGGGACAGTGTACAATGAGCAGTTCTTC.